Sequencing of this T cell receptor beta chain was carried out in a study of blood T cell repertoires in COVID-19. V lost 4 bases to trimming and J lost 3 bases, with 15 bases between them. Germline assignment: CDR1 ENHRY and CDR2 SYGVKD. CDR3 size: 15 residues. Libraries were prepared by immunoSEQ multiplex PCR; TCRdb keeps only in-frame clonotypes and omits some of them. The repertoire has 210,000 or so clones, 65% to 85% of them found once; the top ten carry roughly a tenth. This sequence was found in an elderly woman with acute or convalescent COVID-19. The specimen was peripheral blood. V and J are TRBV10-3 and TRBJ2-5; D is uncertain. The DNA for the CDR3 is TGTGCCATCAGTGGAAGCAGTAGCCCCAAAGAGACCCAGTACTTC. Protein: CAISGSSSPKETQYF.